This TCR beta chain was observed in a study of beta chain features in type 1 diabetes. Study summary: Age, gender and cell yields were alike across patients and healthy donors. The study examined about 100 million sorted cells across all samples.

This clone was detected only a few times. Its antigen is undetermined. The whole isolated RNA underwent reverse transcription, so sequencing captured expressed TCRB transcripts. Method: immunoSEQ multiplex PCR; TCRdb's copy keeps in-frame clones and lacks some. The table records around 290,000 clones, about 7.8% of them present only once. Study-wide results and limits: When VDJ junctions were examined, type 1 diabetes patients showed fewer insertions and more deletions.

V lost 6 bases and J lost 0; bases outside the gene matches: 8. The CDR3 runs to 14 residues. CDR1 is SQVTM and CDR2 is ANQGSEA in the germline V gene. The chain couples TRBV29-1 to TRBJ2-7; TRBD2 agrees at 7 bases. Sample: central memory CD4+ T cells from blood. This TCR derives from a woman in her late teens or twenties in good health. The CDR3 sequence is CSVKTAGSSYEQYF. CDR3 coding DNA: TGCAGCGTGAAAACAGCGGGGAGCTCCTACGAGCAGTACTTC.